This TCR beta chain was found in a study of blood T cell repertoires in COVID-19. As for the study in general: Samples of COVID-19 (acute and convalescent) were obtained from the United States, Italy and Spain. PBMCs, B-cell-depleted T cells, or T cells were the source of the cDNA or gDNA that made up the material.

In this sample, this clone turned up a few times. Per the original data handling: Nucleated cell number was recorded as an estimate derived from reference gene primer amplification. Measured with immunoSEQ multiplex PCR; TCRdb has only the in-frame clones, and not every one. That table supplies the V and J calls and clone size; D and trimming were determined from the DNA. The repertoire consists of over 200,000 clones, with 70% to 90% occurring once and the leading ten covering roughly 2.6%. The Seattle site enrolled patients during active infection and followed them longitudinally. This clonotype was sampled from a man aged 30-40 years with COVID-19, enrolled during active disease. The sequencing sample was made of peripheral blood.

Written as DNA, the CDR3 is TGTGCCAGCAGTCCCCCTACTAGCGGGAGGACAGATACGCAGTATTTT. Translation: CASSPPTSGRTDTQYF. V and J are TRBV27 and TRBJ2-3; 12 bases match TRBD2. Looked up from germline, CDR1 is MNHEY and CDR2 is SMNVEV (reference sequence). The CDR3 has 16 amino acids. V lost 5 bases to trimming and J lost 3 bases; unmatched junction nucleotides: 6.